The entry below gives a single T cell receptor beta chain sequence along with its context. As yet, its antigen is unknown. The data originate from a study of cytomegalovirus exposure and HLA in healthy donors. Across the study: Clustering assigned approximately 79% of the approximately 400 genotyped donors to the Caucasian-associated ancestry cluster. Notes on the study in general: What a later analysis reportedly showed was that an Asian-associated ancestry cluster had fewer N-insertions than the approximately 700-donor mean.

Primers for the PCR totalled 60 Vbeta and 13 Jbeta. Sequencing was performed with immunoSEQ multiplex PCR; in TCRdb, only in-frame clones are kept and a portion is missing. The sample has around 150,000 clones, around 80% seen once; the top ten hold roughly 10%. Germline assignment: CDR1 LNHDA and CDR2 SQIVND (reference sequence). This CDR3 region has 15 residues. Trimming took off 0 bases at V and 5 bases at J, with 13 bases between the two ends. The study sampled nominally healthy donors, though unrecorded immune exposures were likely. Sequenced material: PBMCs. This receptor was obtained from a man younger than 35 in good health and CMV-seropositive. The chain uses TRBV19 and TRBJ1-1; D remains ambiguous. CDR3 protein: CASSIDPAPGTEAFF. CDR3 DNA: TGTGCCAGTAGTATAGATCCCGCACCGGGGACTGAAGCTTTCTTT.